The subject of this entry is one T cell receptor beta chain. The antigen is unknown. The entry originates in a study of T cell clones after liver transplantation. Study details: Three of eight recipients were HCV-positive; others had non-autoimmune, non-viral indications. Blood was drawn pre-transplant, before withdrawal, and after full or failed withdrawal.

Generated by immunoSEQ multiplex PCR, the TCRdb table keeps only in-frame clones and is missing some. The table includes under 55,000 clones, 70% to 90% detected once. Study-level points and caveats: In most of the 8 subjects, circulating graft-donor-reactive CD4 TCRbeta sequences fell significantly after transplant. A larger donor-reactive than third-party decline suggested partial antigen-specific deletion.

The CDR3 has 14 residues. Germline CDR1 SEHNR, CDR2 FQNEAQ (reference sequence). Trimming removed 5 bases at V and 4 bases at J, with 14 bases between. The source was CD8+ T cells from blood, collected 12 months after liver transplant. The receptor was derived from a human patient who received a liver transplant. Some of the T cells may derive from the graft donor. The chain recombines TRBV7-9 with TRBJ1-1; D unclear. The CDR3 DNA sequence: TGTGCCAGCAGCCCCCCATTTGGTGGCACTGAAGCTTTCTTT. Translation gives CASSPPFGGTEAFF.